Shown below are 4 T cell receptor beta chains from a single sample sequenced in a study of blood T cell repertoires in COVID-19. Repertoires were generated with immunoSEQ multiplex PCR, while TCRdb's copy carries only in-frame clones and drops some. Here the sample spans a few hundred thousand clones, approximately 91% being singletons. The sample consisted of PBMCs or T cells enriched from blood (not recorded which). Receptors originate from a human donor in a cohort exposed to, infected with or recovered from COVID-19 (not recorded which). The donor label of this sample is uncertain.

The chain joins TRBV4-2 to TRBJ1-3, with D uncertain. The CDR3 contains 16 residues. The germline CDR1 and CDR2 sequences are LGHNA and YNFKEQ. V was shortened by 1 base and J by 0 bases, with 10 bases between the two germline ends. The DNA of the CDR3 is TGTGCCAGCAGCCAAGCCGCGCTTTTCTCTGGAAACACCATATATTTT. Translation gives CASSQAALFSGNTIYF.

The rearrangement uses TRBV4-1 and TRBJ1-2, with TRBD1 identical over 7 bases. CDR3 length: 17 residues. Germline V gene lookup returns CDR1 MGHRA and CDR2 YSYEKL. The trim removed 3 bases at V and 2 bases at J, leaving 12 bases unmatched. The CDR3 DNA reads as TGCGCCAGCAGCCATGACGGGACCGGACAGGCGAACTATGGCTACACCTTC. Translated: CASSHDGTGQANYGYTF.

This clone was seen more than once but under ten times. V usage is TRBV24-1 and J usage is TRBJ1-2; 9 bases are a match to TRBD1. The CDR3 extends over 14 amino acids. The J segment lost 8 bases and the V segment lost 3 bases, leaving 6 bases of the junction unmatched. The germline CDR1 and CDR2 sequences are KGHDR and SFDVKD. CDR3 loop: CATSDRTGAEGYTF. DNA for the CDR3: TGTGCCACCAGTGATAGGACAGGGGCTGAAGGCTACACCTTC.

The chain recombines TRBV28 with TRBJ1-1, with D perhaps matching TRBD1 (6 bases). The CDR3 consists of 12 residues. Trimming removed 6 bases from V and 2 bases from J, with 7 bases in between. The germline V gene encodes CDR1 MDHEN and CDR2 SYDVKM. The CDR3 region is CASRDRNTEAFF. CDR3 DNA: TGTGCCAGCAGGGACAGAAACACTGAAGCTTTCTTT.